This entry lists 22 T cell receptor beta chains sequenced from one sample in a study of vaccination effects on CD4 cells after COVID-19. Some clones are missing from TCRdb's copy, which holds only in-frame ones; the method was immunoSEQ multiplex PCR. The data hold 25,000 to 30,000 clones, with around 75% observed a single time. These receptors have no known antigen. Before sequencing, viral peptide pools were used by the ViraFEST assay to expand antigen-specific CD4+ T cells. Isolating CD4+ T cells followed 9 to 11 days of culture. Each vaccine recipient was nucleocapsid antibody negative and had no prior SARS-CoV-2 infection. The sample in question was CD4+ T cells from PBMCs cultured with SARS-CoV-2 spike peptides, obtained before COVID-19 vaccination. These TCRs come from a human donor who received a COVID-19 vaccine.

The rearrangement links TRBV7-2 to TRBJ1-2; no firm D call. The V and J ends lost 1 base and 6 bases respectively, with 15 bases between them. The CDR3 contains 15 residues. Germline assignment: CDR1 SGHTA and CDR2 FQGNSA. This chain's CDR3 is CASSLDARQGDGYTF. DNA of the CDR3: TGTGCCAGCAGCTTAGACGCCCGACAAGGTGATGGCTACACCTTC.

V gene TRBV5-6 combines with J gene TRBJ2-3; a weak D match, TRBD2 (6 bases). Germline V CDR1 and CDR2: SGHDT, YYEEEE. The CDR3 consists of 14 residues. V was shortened by 7 bases and J by 5 bases, with 17 bases between the two germline ends. The CDR3 DNA follows: TGTGCCAGCGCCCAGGGTAGGAGGGGAGATACGCAGTATTTT. Residues: CASAQGRRGDTQYF.

A note on this clone: Other DNA sequences in the sample encode the same CDR3. The chain links TRBV18 to TRBJ2-3; 7 nucleotides align to TRBD1. V lost 6 bases, J lost 0 bases, and 3 bases stayed unmatched. The CDR3 runs to 14 residues. The germline V gene has CDR1 KGHSH and CDR2 LQKENI. In nucleotides, the CDR3 is TGTGCCAGCTCCCCGGGACAGAGCACAGATACGCAGTATTTT. Its translation: CASSPGQSTDTQYF.

The chain has TRBV5-5 and TRBJ1-1; D is possibly TRBD1 (6 bases). The CDR3 sequence is 14 residues long. Germline V gene sequence: CDR1 SGHKS, CDR2 YYEKEE (reference sequence). Trimming pared 1 base from V and 6 bases from J, leaving 13 bases between. CDR3 loop: CASSLMGGSSEAFF. CDR3 DNA: TGTGCCAGCAGCTTGATGGGGGGCTCTTCTGAAGCTTTCTTT. Filled out from reference TRBV5-5 and TRBJ1-1, the complete variable domain reads DAGVTQSPTHLIKTRGQQVTLRCSPISGHKSVSWYQQVLGQGPQFIFQYYEKEERGRGNFPDRFSARQFPNYSSELNVNALLLGDSALYLCASSLMGGSSEAFFGQGTRLTVV.

The chain has TRBV6-1 and TRBJ1-1, with 7 nucleotides matching TRBD1. This CDR3 has 16 residues. The V gene's germline CDR1 is MNHNS and CDR2 SASEGT. With 4 bases clipped from V and 0 bases from J, the junction kept 8 bases outside the gene matches. CDR3 DNA: TGTGCCAGCAGTGGAAGAACACAGGGGCTGAACACTGAAGCTTTCTTT. Amino acid sequence: CASSGRTQGLNTEAFF.

The gene calls are TRBV5-4 and TRBJ2-1, with D unresolved. Per the germline V gene, CDR1 is SGHNT and CDR2 is YYREEE (reference sequence). The CDR3 is 13 residues long. V shed 2 bases and J shed 8 bases, with 11 bases lying between them. CDR3 sequence (DNA): TGTGCCAGCAGCTTTCCCGCTGGGGATGAGCAGTTCTTC. It codes for CASSFPAGDEQFF.

This clone was seen just once. The rearrangement uses TRBV4-1 and TRBJ2-7; 7 positions match TRBD2. The CDR3 is 15 residues long. CDR1 is MGHRA and CDR2 is YSYEKL in the germline V gene. J was trimmed by 4 bases and V by 4 bases; bases with no gene match: 10. CDR3 coding DNA: TGCGCCAGCAGCCCCGATCGGACTAGTGGGTACGAGCAGTACTTC. Encoded protein: CASSPDRTSGYEQYF.

The chain is built from TRBV27 and TRBJ2-7; TRBD1 aligns across 7 bases. This CDR3 is 15 amino acids long. V shed 4 bases and J 2 bases; nucleotides not matched to a gene: 8. The germline gives CDR1 MNHEY, CDR2 SMNVEV (reference sequence). The CDR3 is CASSYDRATAYEQYF. The CDR3 DNA reads as TGTGCCAGCAGTTACGACAGGGCGACGGCCTACGAGCAGTACTTC.

This clone was seen a few times. J is TRBJ2-5 and V is TRBV5-4; 10 nucleotides agree with TRBD1. From germline, CDR1 is SGHNT and CDR2 YYREEE (reference sequence). V shed 0 bases, J shed 2 bases, and the junction held 4 bases outside the gene matches. The CDR3 consists of 16 residues. The DNA for the CDR3 is TGTGCCAGCAGCTTGGGGGACAGGGGAACACAAGAGACCCAGTACTTC. It translates to CASSLGDRGTQETQYF.

This clone has more than one count but fewer than ten. J is TRBJ2-1 and V is TRBV2, with 7 bases that match TRBD2. J lost 7 bases, V lost 7 bases, and 7 bases had no gene match. The length of the CDR3 is 13 residues. Germline V lookup: CDR1 SNHLY, CDR2 FYNNEI. CDR3 sequence reads: CASNGGSGNEQFF. The CDR3 DNA is TGTGCCAGCAACGGGGGGAGCGGAAATGAGCAGTTCTTC.

The chain couples TRBV7-2 to TRBJ1-1; perhaps TRBD1 as D (6 bases). With 1 base removed from V and 6 bases from J, the gap between germline ends came to 15 bases. This CDR3 has 15 residues. The germline V gene encodes CDR1 SGHTA and CDR2 FQGNSA. The CDR3 protein is CASSLVQGNNAEAFF. The DNA of the CDR3 is TGTGCCAGCAGCTTAGTTCAGGGGAATAACGCTGAAGCTTTCTTT.

V gene TRBV12-3 or TRBV12-4 combines with J gene TRBJ1-2, with D possibly being TRBD1 (5 bases). The ends were cut back, 6 bases at V and 8 bases at J, with 13 bases in the middle. CDR3 size: 12 residues. The chain's CDR3 is CASSRTGLGYTF. CDR3 nucleotide sequence: TGTGCCAGCAGCCGAACAGGCCTGGGCTACACCTTC.

V is TRBV6-1 and J is TRBJ1-6; no definite D call. The CDR3 extends over 13 amino acids. Trimming pared 1 base from V and 4 bases from J, leaving 2 bases between. Per the germline V gene, CDR1 is MNHNS and CDR2 is SASEGT. CDR3 nucleotides: TGTGCCAGCAGTGAAGATTATAATTCACCCCTCCACTTT. Translated, it gives CASSEDYNSPLHF.

CDR3 bases: TGTGCCAGCGGAACCGGGGCTTATAGCACAGATACGCAGTATTTT. Encoded protein: CASGTGAYSTDTQYF. The chain couples TRBV18 to TRBJ2-3; perhaps D is TRBD1 or TRBD2 (5 bases each). Trimming took off 8 bases at V and 0 bases at J, with 15 bases between the two ends. This CDR3 is 15 amino acids long. Germline CDR1 and CDR2: KGHSH and LQKENI.

The CDR3 DNA reads TGTGCCAGCAGTTTAGTGGGAAACTATGGCTACACCTTC. Translated, it gives CASSLVGNYGYTF. The chain is built from TRBV12-3 or TRBV12-4 and TRBJ1-2; no definite D call. This CDR3 has 13 residues. V lost 1 base and J 2 bases, leaving 5 bases between the germline ends.

The V call is TRBV12-3 or TRBV12-4, the J call TRBJ2-7, with D uncertain. Trimming pared 2 bases from V and 3 bases from J, leaving 2 bases between. The CDR3 is 11 amino acids. The CDR3 reads CASSLHYEQYF. The CDR3, as DNA: TGTGCCAGCAGTTTACACTACGAGCAGTACTTC.

The CDR3 nucleotides read TGTGCCAGCAGCTTACATGGGGGTACAGGCCCTCTCGGCTATGGCTACACCTTC. Translating gives CASSLHGGTGPLGYGYTF. The chain employs TRBV11-2 and TRBJ1-2, with a weak D call TRBD1 (5 bases). CDR1 is SGHAT, CDR2 FQNNGV, per germline. With 2 bases removed from V and 4 bases from J, the gap between germline ends came to 23 bases. This CDR3 contains 18 residues.

CDR3 amino acids: CASTGGDQPQHF. The CDR3 DNA follows: TGTGCCAGCACGGGGGGCGATCAGCCCCAGCATTTT. The rearrangement joins TRBV28 to TRBJ1-5; possible D gene TRBD1, 6 bases. Germline CDR1 reads MDHEN; CDR2 reads SYDVKM. CDR3 length equals 12 residues. V was clipped by 7 bases and J by 5 bases, with 9 bases between them. Variable domain in full (rest from reference TRBV28 and TRBJ1-5): DVKVTQSSRYLVKRTGEKVFLECVQDMDHENMFWYRQDPGLGLRLIYFSYDVKMKEKGDIPEGYSVSREKKERFSLILESASTNQTSMYLCASTGGDQPQHFGDGTRLSIL.

This rearrangement joins TRBV28 to TRBJ2-7; 11 bases are shared with TRBD1. The germline CDR1 and CDR2 sequences are MDHEN and SYDVKM. The CDR3 is 19 amino acids. Unmatched junction bases numbered 18, after V lost 6 bases and J lost 2 bases. The CDR3 protein is CASRPFRDRGYRTPYEQYF. Here the CDR3 DNA reads TGTGCCAGCAGGCCTTTCCGGGACAGGGGGTATCGAACACCCTACGAGCAGTACTTC.

This rearrangement joins TRBV6-5 to TRBJ1-5; 8 nucleotides agree with TRBD1. Germline CDR1 is MNHEY and CDR2 is SVGAGI. With V trimmed by 6 bases and J by 7 bases, 8 bases remained unmatched. The CDR3 has 14 amino acids. CDR3 coding DNA: TGTGCCAGCAGCCGAGGACAGGGAGGGCAGCCCCAGCATTTT. Translation: CASSRGQGGQPQHF.

This clone showed up just a few times. The V gene is TRBV6-5, the J gene TRBJ1-2; D is unclear. The V gene lost 6 bases and the J gene lost 4 bases, with 18 bases spanning the gap. The CDR3 contains 15 residues. Germline CDR1 and CDR2: MNHEY and SVGAGI. In DNA, the CDR3 is TGTGCCAGCAGGGATCCGGGAGCCTTATCCTATGGCTACACCTTC. This gives the protein CASRDPGALSYGYTF.

The table lists this clone with a few counts. This chain uses TRBV7-9 with TRBJ1-3, with D unresolved. Germline-derived CDR1 and CDR2 are SEHNR and FQNEAQ (reference sequence). The length of the CDR3 is 17 residues. V shed 1 base and J shed 0 bases, with 13 bases lying between them. As DNA, the CDR3 is TGTGCCAGCAGCTTAGGCGACTACTTCCGCTCTGGAAACACCATATATTTT. It codes for CASSLGDYFRSGNTIYF.